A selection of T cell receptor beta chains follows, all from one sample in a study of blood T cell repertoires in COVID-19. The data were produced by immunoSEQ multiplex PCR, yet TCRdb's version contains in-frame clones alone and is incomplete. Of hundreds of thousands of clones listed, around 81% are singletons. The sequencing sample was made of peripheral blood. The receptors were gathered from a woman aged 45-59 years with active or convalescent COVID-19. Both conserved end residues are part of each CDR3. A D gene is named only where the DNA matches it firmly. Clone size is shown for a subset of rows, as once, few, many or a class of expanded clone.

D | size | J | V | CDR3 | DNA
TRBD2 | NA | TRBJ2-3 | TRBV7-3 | CASSQSGGSTDTQYF | TGTGCCAGCAGCCAAAGCGGGGGTAGCACAGATACGCAGTATTTT
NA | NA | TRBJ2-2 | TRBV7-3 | CASSLMAQNTGELFF | TGTGCCAGCAGCTTAATGGCCCAGAACACCGGGGAGCTGTTTTTT
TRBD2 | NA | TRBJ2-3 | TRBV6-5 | CASNVGSSGQDTQYF | TGTGCCAGCAACGTCGGATCTAGCGGTCAAGATACGCAGTATTTT
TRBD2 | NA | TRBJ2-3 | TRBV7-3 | CASSLYPAGGPTDTQYF | TGTGCCAGCAGCTTATATCCAGCGGGAGGGCCCACAGATACGCAGTATTTT
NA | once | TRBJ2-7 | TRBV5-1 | CASSLLRGAEQYF | TGCGCCAGCAGCTTGCTGCGGGGCGCCGAGCAGTACTTC
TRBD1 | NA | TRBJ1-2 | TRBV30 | CAWSWTGGYGYTF | TGTGCCTGGTCCTGGACAGGAGGCTATGGCTACACCTTC
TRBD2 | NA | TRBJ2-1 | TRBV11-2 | CASSSGVRTSGRSYNEQFF | TGTGCCAGCAGCTCAGGGGTCCGGACTAGCGGGAGATCCTACAATGAGCAGTTCTTC
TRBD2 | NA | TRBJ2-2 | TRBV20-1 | CSASRAGGYTGELFF | TGCAGTGCTAGTCGCGCGGGAGGTTACACCGGGGAGCTGTTTTTT
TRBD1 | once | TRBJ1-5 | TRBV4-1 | CASSQGQGGWQPQHF | TGCGCCAGCAGCCAAGGACAGGGTGGGTGGCAGCCCCAGCATTTT
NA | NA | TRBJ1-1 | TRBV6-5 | CASRIQGPNTEAFF | TGTGCCAGCAGGATACAGGGACCGAACACTGAAGCTTTCTTT
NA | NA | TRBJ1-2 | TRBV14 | CASSQGVEYGYTF | TGTGCCAGCAGCCAGGGAGTGGAGTATGGCTACACCTTC
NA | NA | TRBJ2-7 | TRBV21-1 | CASSKDQGTGKGGSYEQYF | TGTGCCAGCAGCAAAGATCAAGGGACAGGGAAAGGGGGCTCCTACGAGCAGTACTTC
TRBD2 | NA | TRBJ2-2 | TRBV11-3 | CASSLGTSGTNTGELFF | TGTGCCAGCAGCCTGGGGACTAGCGGTACGAACACCGGGGAGCTGTTTTTT
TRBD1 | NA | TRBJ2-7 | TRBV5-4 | CASSFGTGDEQYF | TGTGCCAGCAGCTTCGGGACAGGGGACGAGCAGTACTTC
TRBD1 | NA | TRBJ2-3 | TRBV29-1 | CSVEDLTGTDTQYF | TGCAGCGTTGAAGATCTGACAGGGACGGATACGCAGTATTTT
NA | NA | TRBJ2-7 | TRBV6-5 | CASSRRTDYEQYF | TGTGCCAGCAGTCGCCGGACAGATTACGAGCAGTACTTC
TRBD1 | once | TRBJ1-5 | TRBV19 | CASRMTGTGVQPQHF | TGTGCCAGTAGAATGACCGGGACAGGGGTTCAGCCCCAGCATTTT
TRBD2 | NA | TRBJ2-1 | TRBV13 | CASSPRTSGSDEQFF | TGTGCCAGCAGCCCTCGGACTAGCGGGAGTGATGAGCAGTTCTTC
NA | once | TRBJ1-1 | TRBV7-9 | CASSLGQGGSNTEAFF | TGTGCCAGCAGCTTGGGACAAGGAGGCTCGAACACTGAAGCTTTCTTT
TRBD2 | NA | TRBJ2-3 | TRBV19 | CASSISAGVADTQYF | TGTGCCAGTAGTATCTCCGCGGGAGTGGCAGATACGCAGTATTTT
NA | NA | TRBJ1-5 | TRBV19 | CASSKAGERDQPQHF | TGTGCCAGTAGTAAAGCAGGGGAAAGGGATCAGCCCCAGCATTTT
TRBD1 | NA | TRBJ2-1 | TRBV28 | CASSSGTGEYNEQFF | TGTGCCAGCAGTTCCGGGACAGGGGAATACAATGAGCAGTTCTTC
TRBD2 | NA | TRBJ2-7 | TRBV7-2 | CASSLELLAIYEQYF | TGTGCCAGCAGCTTGGAACTACTAGCGATCTACGAGCAGTACTTC
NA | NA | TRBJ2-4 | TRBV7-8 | CASSFDVWRGLAKNIQYF | TGTGCCAGCAGCTTCGACGTTTGGAGGGGCCTAGCCAAAAACATTCAGTACTTC
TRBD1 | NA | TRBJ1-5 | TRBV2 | CASTTGGRQPQHF | TGTGCCAGCACCACAGGGGGCAGGCAGCCCCAGCATTTT
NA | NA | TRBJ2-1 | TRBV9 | CASSVVGSSYNEQFF | TGTGCCAGCAGCGTAGTCGGGAGCTCCTACAATGAGCAGTTCTTC
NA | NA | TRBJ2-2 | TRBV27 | CASSLQRATGELFF | TGTGCCAGCAGTTTACAGCGGGCGACCGGGGAGCTGTTTTTT
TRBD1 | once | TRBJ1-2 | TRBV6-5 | CASSYRGQEGGYTF | TGTGCCAGCAGTTACAGGGGACAGGAGGGTGGCTACACCTTC
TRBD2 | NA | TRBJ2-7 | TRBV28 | CASSSGLESHEQYF | TGTGCCAGCAGTTCGGGACTAGAATCACACGAGCAGTACTTC
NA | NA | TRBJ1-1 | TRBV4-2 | CASSLLGEGAEAFF | TGTGCCAGCAGCCTTCTGGGAGAGGGGGCTGAAGCTTTCTTT
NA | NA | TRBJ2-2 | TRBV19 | CASSLKSQSTGELFF | TGTGCCAGTAGCCTTAAATCGCAGTCCACCGGGGAGCTGTTTTTT
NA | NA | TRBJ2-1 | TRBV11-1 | CASSSLGGDYNEQFF | TGTGCCAGCAGCTCCCTTGGCGGGGATTACAATGAGCAGTTCTTC
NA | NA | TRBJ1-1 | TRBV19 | CASRPSREGTEAFF | TGTGCCAGTAGGCCTTCACGGGAGGGGACTGAAGCTTTCTTT
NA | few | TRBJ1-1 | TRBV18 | CASSPPYPDTEAFF | TGTGCCAGCTCACCACCCTACCCGGACACTGAAGCTTTCTTT
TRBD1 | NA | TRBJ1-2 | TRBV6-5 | CASSSRGLGYTF | TGTGCCAGCAGTTCCAGGGGGCTCGGCTACACCTTC
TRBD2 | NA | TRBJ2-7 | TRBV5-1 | CASSSGTSEGTYEQYF | TGCGCCAGCAGCTCCGGGACTAGCGAGGGCACATACGAGCAGTACTTC
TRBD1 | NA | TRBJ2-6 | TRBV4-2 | CASSRGGLRGSGANVLTF | TGTGCCAGCAGCCGAGGGGGCCTGAGGGGCTCTGGGGCCAACGTCCTGACTTTC
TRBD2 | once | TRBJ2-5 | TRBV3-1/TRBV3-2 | CASSPRTSGRFQETQYF | TGTGCCAGCAGCCCCCGGACTAGCGGGAGGTTTCAAGAGACCCAGTACTTC
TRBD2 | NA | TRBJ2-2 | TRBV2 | CASTREKTGELFF | TGTGCCAGCACGCGGGAGAAGACCGGGGAGCTGTTTTTT
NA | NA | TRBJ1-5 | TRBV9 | CASTSGIGQPQHF | TGTGCCAGCACGTCGGGTATCGGGCAGCCCCAGCATTTT
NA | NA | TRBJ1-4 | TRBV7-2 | CASSPGRGNEKLFF | TGTGCCAGCAGCCCCGGACGGGGAAATGAAAAACTGTTTTTT
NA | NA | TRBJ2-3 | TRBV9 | CASSARTRSPTDTQYF | TGTGCCAGCAGCGCCCGCACTAGGAGTCCCACAGATACGCAGTATTTT
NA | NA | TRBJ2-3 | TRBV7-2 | CASSLGLARSTDTQYF | TGTGCCAGCAGCTTAGGGCTAGCCCGGTCCACAGATACGCAGTATTTT
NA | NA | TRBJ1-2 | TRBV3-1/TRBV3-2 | CASSQGQSSINYGYTF | TGTGCCAGCAGCCAGGGGCAGTCCTCGATCAACTATGGCTACACCTTC
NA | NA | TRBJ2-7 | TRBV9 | CASSAGTLPTDEQYF | TGTGCCAGCAGCGCAGGGACTTTACCTACCGACGAGCAGTACTTC
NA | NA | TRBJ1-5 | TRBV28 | CASSLLEGPQHF | TGTGCCAGCAGTTTATTGGAGGGACCCCAGCATTTT
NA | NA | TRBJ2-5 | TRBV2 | CASGEGETQYF | TGTGCCAGTGGAGAGGGAGAGACCCAGTACTTC
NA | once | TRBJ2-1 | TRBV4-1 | CASSLYTVLTHNEQFF | TGCGCCAGCAGCCTATATACAGTATTGACCCACAATGAGCAGTTCTTC
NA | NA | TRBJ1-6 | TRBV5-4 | CASSLSYSNSPLHF | TGTGCCAGCAGCTTGTCGTACAGTAATTCACCCCTCCACTTT
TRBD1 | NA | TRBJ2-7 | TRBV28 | CASSLFTGAYEQYF | TGTGCCAGCAGTTTATTCACAGGGGCCTACGAGCAGTACTTC
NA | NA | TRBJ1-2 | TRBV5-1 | CASSLDRHYGYTF | TGCGCCAGCAGCTTGGACAGGCACTATGGCTACACCTTC
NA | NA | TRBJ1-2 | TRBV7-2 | CASSLELLSYGYTF | TGTGCCAGCAGCTTAGAGCTTCTTAGCTATGGCTACACCTTC
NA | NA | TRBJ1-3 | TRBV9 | CASSVGGLISGNTIYF | TGTGCCAGCAGCGTAGGAGGGCTGATCTCTGGAAACACCATATATTTT
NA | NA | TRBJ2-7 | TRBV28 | CASSSGSGNYEQYF | TGTGCCAGCAGCTCAGGGTCGGGCAACTACGAGCAGTACTTC